This is a list of T cell receptor beta chains from one sample in a study of cytomegalovirus exposure and HLA in healthy donors. TCRdb's copy holds only in-frame clones and misses some; the assay was immunoSEQ multiplex PCR. The sample has around 150,000 clones; over 65% are singletons. The sequenced sample was PBMCs. The receptors originated from a man aged 35-49 years in good health and CMV-seropositive. Both conserved end residues are part of each CDR3. The D gene is left open where the match is weak. Clone size, where shown, is once, few, many, or a class for clones that have expanded.

clone_size	d_call	v_call	j_call	cdr3_aa	cdr3_nt
NA	NA	TRBV7-2	TRBJ1-2	CASSLGWGGTDGYTF	TGTGCCAGCAGCTTAGGTTGGGGGGGGACGGATGGCTACACCTTC
NA	NA	TRBV27	TRBJ2-2	CASSLYNSARTGELFF	TGTGCCAGCAGTTTATATAACTCCGCGAGGACCGGGGAGCTGTTTTTT
NA	NA	TRBV7-2	TRBJ1-1	CASTGGGWAFF	TGTGCCAGCACCGGGGGAGGGTGGGCTTTCTTT
NA	NA	TRBV5-1	TRBJ2-7	CASSEPPTGSEQYF	TGTGCCAGCAGCGAACCTCCAACGGGGTCCGAGCAGTACTTC
NA	TRBD1	TRBV7-8	TRBJ1-1	CASSFPEDRGFNKTEAFF	TGTGCCAGCAGCTTTCCCGAGGACAGGGGCTTTAATAAGACTGAAGCTTTCTTT
NA	NA	TRBV11-2	TRBJ2-7	CASSLQGLPSYEQYF	TGTGCCAGCAGCCTCCAGGGACTTCCTTCCTACGAGCAGTACTTC
NA	NA	TRBV25-1	TRBJ2-3	CASSEDQGSTDTQYF	TGTGCCAGCAGTGAAGATCAGGGTAGCACAGATACGCAGTATTTT
few	NA	TRBV5-1	TRBJ2-3	CASSFGDTSRDTQYF	TGCGCCAGCAGCTTTGGCGACACTTCAAGGGATACGCAGTATTTT
NA	NA	TRBV18	TRBJ2-1	CASSPRGGQSYNEQFF	TGTGCCAGCTCACCACGGGGGGGCCAATCCTACAATGAGCAGTTCTTC
NA	TRBD2	TRBV19	TRBJ2-1	CASSNRGGGEQFF	TGTGCCAGTAGTAACCGAGGCGGGGGTGAGCAGTTCTTC
few	TRBD2	TRBV6-1	TRBJ2-7	CASSEYGGGSYEQYF	TGTGCCAGCAGTGAATATGGGGGGGGCTCCTACGAGCAGTACTTC
NA	NA	TRBV15	TRBJ2-6	CATSKAAPGANVLTF	TGTGCCACCAGCAAGGCGGCCCCTGGGGCCAACGTCCTGACTTTC
NA	NA	TRBV4-3	TRBJ2-3	CASSQSGTGVSDTQYF	TGCGCCAGCAGCCAAAGTGGAACGGGGGTTTCAGATACGCAGTATTTT
NA	NA	TRBV5-6	TRBJ1-2	CASSLGEVNYGYTF	TGTGCCAGCAGCTTGGGAGAAGTCAACTATGGCTACACCTTC
NA	TRBD2	TRBV27	TRBJ2-1	CASSLSVSGGEQFF	TGTGCCAGCAGTTTATCGGTTAGCGGGGGAGAGCAGTTCTTC
NA	TRBD1	TRBV5-1	TRBJ1-1	CASRPGQGNTEAFF	TGCGCCAGCCGTCCGGGACAGGGGAACACTGAAGCTTTCTTT
NA	TRBD1	TRBV5-1	TRBJ2-4	CASSDPLRQGRAKNIQYF	TGCGCCAGCAGCGACCCATTAAGACAGGGGAGGGCCAAAAACATTCAGTACTTC
NA	TRBD1	TRBV6-1	TRBJ2-7	CASSDQRTGISYEQYF	TGTGCCAGCAGTGATCAGAGGACAGGCATCTCCTACGAGCAGTACTTC
NA	NA	TRBV18	TRBJ1-5	CASSPDMPKVSNQPQHF	TGTGCCAGCTCCCCAGACATGCCCAAGGTTAGCAATCAGCCCCAGCATTTT
once	NA	TRBV4-1	TRBJ1-4	CASSQDRRGPTNEKLFF	TGCGCCAGCAGCCAAGATCGGAGGGGTCCAACTAATGAAAAACTGTTTTTT
NA	TRBD1	TRBV27	TRBJ1-1	CASSPRGSTEAFF	TGTGCCAGCAGTCCCAGGGGGAGCACTGAAGCTTTCTTT
NA	NA	TRBV5-1	TRBJ1-1	CASSLLTRQLVNTEAFF	TGCGCCAGCAGCTTGTTGACGAGGCAGCTAGTGAACACTGAAGCTTTCTTT
NA	NA	TRBV6-5	TRBJ2-7	CASTHLRRDTYEQYF	TGTGCCAGCACCCACTTGCGCCGGGATACCTACGAGCAGTACTTC
NA	NA	TRBV27	TRBJ2-7	CASGRGAELPYEQYF	TGTGCCAGCGGCCGGGGGGCAGAGCTACCTTACGAGCAGTACTTC
once	NA	TRBV7-2	TRBJ1-2	CASSLNPSGANYGYTF	TGTGCCAGCAGCTTAAATCCGAGCGGGGCTAACTATGGCTACACCTTC
NA	TRBD1	TRBV6-4	TRBJ2-3	CASSDSVQGEDTQYF	TGTGCCAGCAGTGACTCGGTACAGGGGGAAGATACGCAGTATTTT
NA	TRBD1	TRBV18	TRBJ1-1	CASSREGGATEAFF	TGTGCCAGCTCGCGGGAAGGGGGCGCGACTGAAGCTTTCTTT
NA	NA	TRBV5-8	TRBJ1-3	CASSAGFPGNTIYF	TGTGCCAGCAGCGCAGGATTTCCTGGAAACACCATATATTTT
NA	TRBD1	TRBV9	TRBJ2-5	CASSVGGQGAETQYF	TGTGCCAGCAGCGTAGGGGGACAGGGGGCTGAGACCCAGTACTTC
few	NA	TRBV6-1	TRBJ1-2	CASTSRGGLDGYTF	TGTGCCAGCACGTCGCGAGGAGGCTTAGATGGCTACACCTTC
NA	NA	TRBV4-3	TRBJ1-4	CASSQERATNEKLFF	TGCGCCAGCAGCCAAGAGAGGGCAACTAATGAAAAACTGTTTTTT
NA	TRBD2	TRBV7-2	TRBJ2-2	CASSSLAGPAGELFF	TGTGCCAGCAGCTCATTAGCGGGGCCGGCCGGGGAGCTGTTTTTT
NA	TRBD2	TRBV11-3	TRBJ2-7	CASSLDLSGGASVVNEQYF	TGTGCCAGCAGCTTAGATCTTAGCGGGGGGGCCAGTGTCGTAAACGAGCAGTACTTC
NA	NA	TRBV11-2	TRBJ2-7	CASSALDIDRREQYF	TGTGCCAGCAGCGCTCTGGACATCGATCGCCGCGAGCAGTACTTC
NA	TRBD2	TRBV9	TRBJ2-7	CASSPGGGSSYEQYF	TGTGCCAGCAGCCCCGGGGGGGGGAGCTCCTACGAGCAGTACTTC
NA	TRBD1	TRBV6-6	TRBJ1-2	CASSQGQANYGYTF	TGTGCCAGCAGTCAAGGACAGGCTAACTATGGCTACACCTTC
NA	NA	TRBV12-2	TRBJ1-5	CASRPKNYKFRQHSNQPQHF	TGTGCAAGTCGCCCGAAGAACTATAAGTTCCGGCAACATAGCAATCAGCCCCAGCATTTT
NA	NA	TRBV27	TRBJ2-6	CASTPAGSGANVLTF	TGTGCCAGCACCCCCGCGGGGTCTGGGGCCAACGTCCTGACTTTC
once	NA	TRBV5-6	TRBJ2-2	CASSLGRAGELFF	TGTGCCAGCAGCTTGGGGAGGGCCGGGGAGCTGTTTTTT
NA	TRBD1	TRBV5-4	TRBJ2-5	CASSSRTGGGTQYF	TGTGCCAGCAGCTCGCGGACAGGGGGGGGGACCCAGTACTTC
NA	NA	TRBV27	TRBJ1-1	CASSFFDREAFF	TGTGCCAGCAGCTTCTTCGACAGGGAAGCTTTCTTT
NA	TRBD1	TRBV9	TRBJ2-6	CASSPQGATGANVLTF	TGTGCCAGCAGCCCGCAGGGGGCAACAGGGGCCAACGTCCTGACTTTC
NA	NA	TRBV30	TRBJ1-1	CAWSVNRGTEAFF	TGTGCCTGGAGTGTAAATCGGGGGACTGAAGCTTTCTTT
NA	NA	TRBV4-3	TRBJ1-1	CASSQDEGWEAFF	TGCGCCAGCAGCCAAGATGAAGGTTGGGAGGCTTTCTTT
few	NA	TRBV5-4	TRBJ1-4	CASSLRENEKLFF	TGTGCCAGCAGCTTGCGTGAGAATGAAAAACTGTTTTTT
once	TRBD1	TRBV5-4	TRBJ2-5	CASSDPGQGQETQYF	TGTGCCAGCAGCGACCCCGGACAGGGACAAGAGACCCAGTACTTC
NA	TRBD1	TRBV19	TRBJ1-1	CASSPRTGGTEAFF	TGTGCCAGTAGTCCTCGGACAGGGGGCACTGAAGCTTTCTTT
medium-sized	NA	TRBV2	TRBJ1-2	CASSEYGQKTNYGYTF	TGTGCCAGCAGCGAGTATGGACAGAAAACTAACTATGGCTACACCTTC
NA	NA	TRBV9	TRBJ2-1	CASSLTEDSLHEQFF	TGTGCCAGCAGCCTTACCGAGGACAGTTTGCATGAGCAGTTCTTC
once	NA	TRBV7-2	TRBJ2-5	CASSSRERPQETQYF	TGTGCCAGCAGCTCCCGGGAGAGGCCACAAGAGACCCAGTACTTC
NA	TRBD1	TRBV9	TRBJ1-1	CASSGGQLTTEAFF	TGTGCCAGCAGCGGGGGACAGCTCACCACTGAAGCTTTCTTT
NA	NA	TRBV9	TRBJ1-5	CASSGPDRPNQPQHF	TGTGCCAGCAGCGGACCCGACAGGCCCAATCAGCCCCAGCATTTT
NA	TRBD1	TRBV29-1	TRBJ2-5	CSVLPGQVGGTQYF	TGCAGCGTGCTACCGGGACAGGTGGGAGGGACCCAGTACTTC
NA	NA	TRBV27	TRBJ1-1	CASSLFGRGGTEAFF	TGTGCCAGCAGTTTATTCGGCCGGGGAGGTACTGAAGCTTTCTTT
NA	NA	TRBV27	TRBJ2-2	CASRDRNTGELFF	TGTGCCAGCAGAGACAGGAACACCGGGGAGCTGTTTTTT
NA	NA	TRBV10-3	TRBJ1-3	CAISESRRTSLSGNTIYF	TGTGCCATCAGTGAGTCGCGACGGACAAGTCTCTCTGGAAACACCATATATTTT
NA	NA	TRBV5-1	TRBJ2-3	CASSLPSGSTDTQYF	TGCGCCAGCAGCTTGCCCTCGGGGTCCACAGATACGCAGTATTTT
NA	NA	TRBV5-1	TRBJ2-5	CASSSEPRRASGETQYF	TGCGCCAGCAGTTCAGAACCGCGGCGGGCCTCTGGGGAGACCCAGTACTTC
NA	NA	TRBV21-1	TRBJ2-3	CASSKSGRGIAASPSADTQYF	TGTGCCAGCAGCAAATCCGGCCGGGGAATTGCGGCTAGCCCTAGCGCAGATACGCAGTATTTT
few	NA	TRBV5-6	TRBJ2-3	CASSLLGATTDTQYF	TGTGCCAGCAGCCTCTTAGGGGCGACCACAGATACGCAGTATTTT